Following are 29 T cell receptor beta chains from one sample sequenced in a study of cytomegalovirus exposure and HLA in healthy donors. PCR was performed using 60 Vbeta and 13 Jbeta primers. Here immunoSEQ multiplex PCR was the method, and the copy in TCRdb shows in-frame clones only, minus some. In the table there are under 200,000 clones, 68% of which are singletons. Sequencing was performed on PBMCs. These receptors were collected from a woman aged 40 to 49 in good health and CMV-seropositive.

The chain joins TRBV7-8 to TRBJ1-5; unclear D gene. V lost 5 bases and J 4 bases, leaving 12 bases between the germline ends. Germline CDR1 is SGHVS and CDR2 is FQNEAQ. This CDR3 comprises 14 residues. The CDR3: CASSAQEGNQPQHF. DNA of the CDR3: TGTGCCAGCAGCGCCCAGGAGGGTAATCAGCCCCAGCATTTT.

The chain recombines TRBV9 with TRBJ2-1, with D possibly TRBD2 on 5 matching bases. V was cut by 6 bases and J by 5 bases, with 27 bases left in between. Germline V gene data show CDR1 as SGDLS and CDR2 as YYNGEE. The CDR3 runs 18 residues. The CDR3 nucleotides are TGTGCCAGCAACAGAGGAGGCAGAATGGGGAGTAGGGACAATGAGCAGTTCTTC. It codes for CASNRGGRMGSRDNEQFF. The full variable domain, completed using reference TRBV9 and TRBJ2-1, is DSGVTQTPKHLITATGQRVTLRCSPRSGDLSVYWYQQSLDQGLQFLIQYYNGEERAKGNILERFSAQQFPDLHSELNLSSLELGDSALYFCASNRGGRMGSRDNEQFFGPGTRLTVL.

The chain links TRBV6-1 to TRBJ2-7; maybe TRBD1 (6 bases). Trimming shortened V by 3 bases and J by 2 bases, and 11 bases separated the two germline ends. Germline CDR1 is MNHNS and CDR2 is SASEGT. The CDR3 has 14 amino acids. DNA for the CDR3: TGTGCCAGCAGTGACCAGACAGGAACCTACGAGCAGTACTTC. It encodes CASSDQTGTYEQYF.

The chain employs TRBV4-2 and TRBJ1-6; maybe TRBD1 (5 bases). CDR1 and CDR2 from the germline V gene are LGHNA and YNFKEQ. Trimming removed 2 bases at V and 0 bases at J, with 17 bases between. The CDR3 has 19 amino acids. The CDR3 region is CASSQSGGTGGSYNSPLHF. The CDR3 DNA reads as TGTGCCAGCAGCCAAAGCGGGGGGACGGGAGGCTCCTATAATTCACCCCTCCACTTT.

This CDR3 reads CATSRTGGSQQFF. CDR3 DNA: TGTGCCACCAGCAGAACAGGGGGCAGCCAGCAGTTCTTC. J is TRBJ2-1 and V is TRBV15; 9 bases match TRBD1. The CDR3 sequence is 13 residues long. Germline values: CDR1 LNHNV, CDR2 YYDKDF (reference sequence). Trimming took 2 bases from V and 11 from J; bases not matched to a gene: 4.

CDR3 loop: CASSAEAAEQYF. The DNA of the CDR3 is TGTGCCAGCAGCGCGGAGGCTGCCGAGCAGTACTTC. J is TRBJ2-5 and V is TRBV7-9; a possible D gene is TRBD2 (5 bases). The J call may not be correct, given that the DNA end is closer to TRBJ2-7. This CDR3 region has 12 residues. Germline CDR1 and CDR2: SEHNR and FQNEAQ (reference sequence).

V is TRBV2 and J is TRBJ2-2; tentative D call: TRBD2 (6 bases). The CDR3 consists of 14 residues. Germline-derived CDR1 and CDR2 are SNHLY and FYNNEI. Trimming took off 7 bases at V and 0 bases at J, with 9 bases between the two ends. The CDR3 sequence is CASTRDSNTGELFF. CDR3 DNA sequence: TGTGCCAGCACCCGGGACTCGAACACCGGGGAGCTGTTTTTT.

This clone was detected only a few times. CDR3 sequence: CASSSGEVGEKLFF. The CDR3 nucleotides read TGCGCCAGCAGTTCAGGGGAAGTGGGAGAAAAACTGTTTTTT. The chain employs TRBV5-1 and TRBJ1-4, with D tentatively TRBD1 (6 bases). The CDR3 consists of 14 residues. Germline V lookup: CDR1 SGHRS, CDR2 YFSETQ. V gave up 5 bases and J gave up 8 bases, with 16 bases separating them.

V usage is TRBV19 and J usage is TRBJ2-7; D is possibly TRBD1 (7 bases). Germline loops: CDR1 LNHDA, CDR2 SQIVND (reference sequence). Deletions cut 8 bases from V and 7 bases from J, with 24 bases between. This CDR3 spans 15 amino acids. The CDR3 DNA reads as TGTGCCAGTGGACTATCGGGCAGGGGGGCTGCTGAGCAGTACTTC. Protein: CASGLSGRGAAEQYF.

The V call is TRBV19, the J call TRBJ2-1; 12 nucleotides agree with TRBD2. V was pared by 5 bases and J by 8 bases, with 10 bases of the junction left unmatched. The CDR3 runs to 16 residues. CDR1 is LNHDA and CDR2 is SQIVND in the germline V gene (reference sequence). Here the CDR3 DNA reads TGTGCCAGTAGTGCCTCTAGCGGGAGGGCCGGGGATGAGCAGTTCTTC. Its translation is CASSASSGRAGDEQFF.

The gene calls are TRBV5-1 and TRBJ1-2, with D uncertain. The CDR3 spans 16 residues. Between the trimmed V and J ends, which lost 0 bases and 5 bases, there was a span of 17 bases. Germline V gene lookup returns CDR1 SGHRS and CDR2 YFSETQ. The CDR3 protein is CASSLETGGALYGYTF. For the CDR3, the DNA is TGCGCCAGCAGCTTGGAGACCGGAGGCGCTTTGTATGGCTACACCTTC.

The V gene is TRBV27, the J gene TRBJ2-5, with 7 bases that match TRBD1. This CDR3 comprises 15 residues. V dropped 5 bases and J dropped 5; count of bases not matched to a gene: 11. Looked up from germline, CDR1 is MNHEY and CDR2 is SMNVEV (reference sequence). CDR3: CASSPYRGALETQYF. CDR3 DNA: TGTGCCAGCAGTCCCTACAGGGGAGCACTCGAGACCCAGTACTTC.

This clone was detected only a few times. The chain employs TRBV19 and TRBJ2-7, with 7 bases lining up with TRBD1. Germline CDR1 reads LNHDA; CDR2 reads SQIVND (reference sequence). This CDR3 has 16 residues. V lost 4 bases to trimming and J lost 0 bases; unmatched junction nucleotides: 9. The CDR3 loop reads CASSTPNRGSSYEQYF. CDR3 bases: TGTGCCAGTAGTACTCCAAACAGGGGAAGCTCCTACGAGCAGTACTTC.

This chain uses TRBV6-5 with TRBJ1-1; the match to TRBD1 covers 10 bases. The trim removed 5 bases at V and 1 base at J, leaving 4 bases unmatched. The germline V gene has CDR1 MNHEY and CDR2 SVGAGI. This CDR3 is built from 15 residues. As DNA, the CDR3 is TGTGCCAGCAGTGGACAGGGGGGAGGGAACACTGAAGCTTTCTTT. This gives the protein CASSGQGGGNTEAFF.

The gene calls are TRBV7-2 and TRBJ1-3; perhaps TRBD1 as D (5 bases). V was shortened by 2 bases and J by 4 bases, with 12 bases between the two germline ends. This CDR3 has 15 amino acids. Germline lookup yields CDR1 SGHTA and CDR2 FQGNSA. In DNA, the CDR3 is TGTGCCAGCAGCTTAAGGTTCCAGGGAGGAAACACCATATATTTT. This encodes CASSLRFQGGNTIYF.

The rearrangement uses TRBV6-5 and TRBJ1-2; TRBD1 might be the D (6 bases). Germline CDR1 reads MNHEY; CDR2 reads SVGAGI. V lost 2 bases to trimming and J lost 5 bases, with 12 bases between them. This CDR3 is 14 amino acids long. The DNA of the CDR3 is TGTGCCAGCAGTTACCGAACAGGGTTGTATGGCTACACCTTC. Encoded protein: CASSYRTGLYGYTF.

V usage is TRBV7-9 and J usage is TRBJ1-1; D unclear. Germline V gene data show CDR1 as SEHNR and CDR2 as FQNEAQ (reference sequence). The V gene lost 1 base and the J gene lost 2 bases, with 14 bases spanning the gap. The CDR3 totals 16 residues. CDR3 sequence (DNA): TGTGCCAGCAGCTTAGGCCCCTTGACTACCAACACTGAAGCTTTCTTT. Translating gives CASSLGPLTTNTEAFF.

Of note for this clone: Within the sample, other DNA sequences also encode this same CDR3. This chain uses TRBV7-3 with TRBJ1-1; D possibly corresponds to TRBD1 (5 bases). The length of the CDR3 is 14 residues. V gave up 2 bases and J gave up 2 bases, with 9 bases separating them. Germline CDR1 and CDR2: SGHTA and FQGTGA. For the CDR3, the DNA is TGTGCCAGCAGCTTAGTGGGGGGAAACACTGAAGCTTTCTTT. Its translation: CASSLVGGNTEAFF.

This chain links TRBV7-8 with TRBJ2-7; 9 bases are shared with TRBD1. The CDR3 spans 16 residues. V trimming: 1 base; J trimming: 7 bases; junction bases outside the gene matches: 11. The V gene's germline CDR1 is SGHVS and CDR2 FQNEAQ. For the CDR3, the DNA is TGTGCCAGCAGCTTAGACCCCGGGACAGGGCTCGGTGAGCAGTACTTC. Its protein product is CASSLDPGTGLGEQYF.

The gene calls are TRBV29-1 and TRBJ1-4; unclear D gene. Trimming left V 4 bases short and J 5 bases short, with 11 bases between. CDR3 size: 13 residues. The germline gives CDR1 SQVTM, CDR2 ANQGSEA. As DNA, the CDR3 is TGCAGCGTTGGGATACAGTCGAATGAAAAACTGTTTTTT. The encoded protein is CSVGIQSNEKLFF.

The chain recombines TRBV6-5 with TRBJ2-6, with TRBD1 as a possible D gene (5 bases). CDR3 length: 15 residues. CDR1 MNHEY and CDR2 SVGAGI come from the germline V gene. Between the trimmed V and J ends, which lost 5 bases and 0 bases, there was a span of 8 bases. CDR3 sequence: CASSVRGSGANVLTF. DNA for the CDR3: TGTGCCAGCAGTGTAAGGGGCTCTGGGGCCAACGTCCTGACTTTC.

The gene calls are TRBV29-1 and TRBJ1-1, with D perhaps matching TRBD1 (5 bases). Per the germline V gene, CDR1 is SQVTM and CDR2 is ANQGSEA. Trimming stripped 6 bases from V and 1 base from J, with 15 bases between. CDR3 length equals 14 residues. CDR3 sequence (DNA): TGCAGCGTCTCCCCCCGCCAGGGGAACACTGAAGCTTTCTTT. Translated: CSVSPRQGNTEAFF.

The rearrangement uses TRBV18 and TRBJ2-7, with 8 positions matching TRBD1. The CDR3 has 13 residues. From germline, CDR1 is KGHSH and CDR2 LQKENI. V was clipped by 6 bases and J by 7 bases; unmatched bases: 8. CDR3 protein: CASSPAGGGEQYF. CDR3 bases: TGTGCCAGCTCGCCGGCAGGGGGCGGTGAGCAGTACTTC.

This chain connects TRBV5-6 to TRBJ2-5; 15 bases match TRBD2. Per the germline V gene, CDR1 is SGHDT and CDR2 is YYEEEE. V was clipped by 2 bases and J by 3 bases; unmatched bases: 2. The CDR3 is made up of 16 amino acids. The CDR3 protein is CASSLGLAGGKETQYF. The CDR3 DNA sequence: TGTGCCAGCAGCTTAGGACTAGCGGGGGGGAAAGAGACCCAGTACTTC.

On this clone itself: At one end the junction does not follow the germline gene, possibly because of a read error. This sequence joins TRBV6-5 and TRBJ1-2; a weak D match, TRBD1 (5 bases). CDR1 MNHEY and CDR2 SVGAGI come from the germline V gene. The CDR3 covers 15 residues. The CDR3 loop is CASSYSTGVLNGYPF. The DNA of the CDR3 is TGTGCCAGCAGTTACTCGACGGGGGTCCTTAATGGCTACCCCTTC.

Points on this clone: Germline is not matched at one junction end, which may reflect a read error. The chain uses TRBV4-3 and TRBJ2-2; D possibly corresponds to TRBD2 (6 bases). There are 16 residues in the CDR3. The germline V gene encodes CDR1 LGHNA and CDR2 YSLEER. The CDR3 bases are TGCGCCAACAGCCAGTTCCCCGGGGGAAACACCGGGGAGCTGTTTTTT. Translating it yields CANSQFPGGNTGELFF.

V and J are TRBV6-5 and TRBJ2-7; TRBD2 agrees at 9 bases. The junction had 7 bases not matched to a gene; V was cut back by 4 bases and J by 3 bases. The CDR3 is 15 residues long. From germline, CDR1 is MNHEY and CDR2 SVGAGI. CDR3 nucleotide sequence: TGTGCCAGCAGTTTGAATAGCGGGGGAGACTACGAGCAGTACTTC. Protein: CASSLNSGGDYEQYF.

The V and J genes are TRBV27 and TRBJ2-1; 10 nucleotides line up with TRBD2. This CDR3 is built from 15 residues. CDR1 and CDR2 from the germline V gene are MNHEY and SMNVEV (reference sequence). Trimming removed 6 bases from V and 9 bases from J; junction bases left unmatched: 11. The CDR3 coding sequence is TGTGCCAGCAGCCTTAGCGGGAGGTCCCCGGGTGAGCAGTTCTTC. Protein product: CASSLSGRSPGEQFF.

The CDR3 sequence is CASSHKRAEGYTF. DNA of the CDR3: TGTGCCAGCAGCCACAAGAGGGCTGAAGGCTACACCTTC. The chain uses TRBV4-2 and TRBJ1-2, with D unresolved. CDR1 and CDR2 from the germline V gene are LGHNA and YNFKEQ. The length of the CDR3 is 13 residues. Trimming left V 3 bases short and J 8 bases short, with 13 bases between.